The clone carrying this T cell receptor beta chain has a single count. Sequencing was performed with immunoSEQ multiplex PCR; in TCRdb, only in-frame clones are kept and a portion is missing. The sample records almost 70,000 clones, 65% to 80% being singletons. Germline V gives CDR1 SEHNR, CDR2 FQNEAQ (reference sequence). Trimming left V 1 base short and J 4 bases short, with 17 bases between. This CDR3 has 17 residues. This record belongs to a study of OX40 agonist ivuxolimab in advanced cancers. In the study overall: Partial responses were achieved by three patients: one hepatocellular carcinoma, two cutaneous melanoma.

This material consisted of CD4+ or CD8+ T cells sorted from blood, taken in a trial of the OX40 agonist ivuxolimab. The receptor was derived from an adult with an advanced solid tumor such as melanoma, head and neck, liver or kidney cancer. The chain recombines TRBV7-9 with TRBJ2-1, with D possibly matching TRBD2 (6 bases). CDR3 nucleotide sequence: TGTGCCAGCAGCTTAGATAAGGGACGGGGGAAATACAATGAGCAGTTCTTC. This sequence encodes CASSLDKGRGKYNEQFF.